Listed below are T cell receptor beta chains from one sample, sequenced in a study of T cells in Graves' hyperthyroidism and ophthalmopathy. TCRdb reprocessed the multiplex PCR reads with MiXCR, giving one entry per CDR3 protein. The data hold 690,000 or so distinct CDR3 sequences, with roughly 20% observed a single time. Specimen: blood. These receptors all come from a woman aged 45 to 65 with Graves' hyperthyroidism that later progressed to Graves' ophthalmopathy. CDR3s include the opening cysteine and the closing phenylalanine or tryptophan. Each record gives: V gene, J gene, CDR3 length, CDR3 protein.

V: TRBV7-2
J: TRBJ2-1
length: 17
CDR3: CASSLEPGTGAYNEQFF

V: TRBV2
J: TRBJ2-5
length: 12
CDR3: CASSEPIETQYF

V: TRBV12-5
J: TRBJ1-3
length: 15
CDR3: CASGLLGQGRNTIYF

V: TRBV2
J: TRBJ2-5
length: 17
CDR3: CASSEIGGSSPQETQYF

V: TRBV20-1
J: TRBJ2-7
length: 13
CDR3: CSAQGNPSYEQYF

V: TRBV12-3/TRBV12-4
J: TRBJ1-5
length: 15
CDR3: CASSTATGFNQPQHF

V: TRBV3-1
J: TRBJ2-5
length: 13
CDR3: CASSHGYQETQYF

V: TRBV5-1
J: TRBJ2-7
length: 14
CDR3: CASSMDRATYEQYF

V: TRBV3-1
J: TRBJ2-1
length: 17
CDR3: CASSQDASGGASLEQFF

V: TRBV10-3
J: TRBJ1-3
length: 15
CDR3: CAISETGISGNTIYF

V: TRBV20-1
J: TRBJ2-2
length: 17
CDR3: CSASTSGGSLNTGELFF

V: TRBV7-9
J: TRBJ2-1
length: 16
CDR3: CASSPRLAGPYNEQFF

V: TRBV6-1
J: TRBJ1-5
length: 15
CDR3: CASSDSGGAGQPQHF

V: TRBV30
J: TRBJ1-1
length: 11
CDR3: CAWSEYTEAFF

V: TRBV7-3
J: TRBJ2-3
length: 16
CDR3: CASSVPGHLSTDTQYF

V: TRBV6-2/TRBV6-3
J: TRBJ1-1
length: 15
CDR3: CASSYGWAENTEAFF

V: TRBV29-1
J: TRBJ2-2
length: 14
CDR3: CSIWRQGETGELFF

V: TRBV6-1
J: TRBJ2-2
length: 13
CDR3: CASSEPGAGELFF

V: TRBV5-1
J: TRBJ2-3
length: 15
CDR3: CASKGTSGGADTQYF

V: TRBV2
J: TRBJ1-6
length: 13
CDR3: CASSEARQGTLHF

V: TRBV7-9
J: TRBJ2-3
length: 15
CDR3: CASSLEDSSTDTQYF

V: TRBV20-1
J: TRBJ2-7
length: 16
CDR3: CSARDLSARLSYEQYF

V: TRBV29-1
J: TRBJ1-2
length: 17
CDR3: CSVRGGYQGASNYGYTF

V: TRBV11-2
J: TRBJ1-2
length: 14
CDR3: CASSLGSRAGGYTF

V: TRBV10-1
J: TRBJ1-2
length: 13
CDR3: CASSEDRVYGYTF

V: TRBV7-3
J: TRBJ2-4
length: 18
CDR3: CASSSPDRTGKSENIQYF

V: TRBV10-3
J: TRBJ2-7
length: 17
CDR3: CAISPGTSGGVAYEQYF